Below, 3 T cell receptor beta chains from the same sample are listed, as sequenced in a study of T cell responses to AZD1222 COVID-19 vaccine. Sequencing was performed with immunoSEQ multiplex PCR; in TCRdb, only in-frame clones are kept and a portion is missing. The profile shows some 98,000 clones, about 88% of them singletons. This material consisted of peripheral blood, taken on day 0 of AZD1222 vaccination. These receptors all come from an adult in good health.

The chain couples TRBV19 to TRBJ2-3; 8 nucleotides align to TRBD1. Germline V gene lookup returns CDR1 LNHDA and CDR2 SQIVND (reference sequence). The CDR3 length is 14 residues. V shed 6 bases and J 6 bases; nucleotides not matched to a gene: 8. The CDR3 nucleotides are TGTGCCAGTAGGCCTGACAGGGGACAGGATACGCAGTATTTT. As protein: CASRPDRGQDTQYF.

The rearrangement joins TRBV3-1 (or the pseudogene TRBV3-2) to TRBJ2-1; the D is unclear. Germline assignment: CDR1 LGHDT and CDR2 YNNKEL (reference sequence). This CDR3 spans 16 amino acids. V gave up 0 bases and J gave up 0 bases, with 9 bases separating them. CDR3: CASSQDMAGSYNEQFF. The CDR3 DNA follows: TGTGCCAGCAGCCAAGACATGGCCGGCTCCTACAATGAGCAGTTCTTC.

V usage is TRBV4-1 and J usage is TRBJ1-2, with D perhaps TRBD1 (5 bases). Per the germline V gene, CDR1 is MGHRA and CDR2 is YSYEKL. V shed 1 base and J shed 8 bases, with 26 bases lying between them. This CDR3 has 18 residues. The CDR3 here is CASSQGIRLRDVRQGYTF. The CDR3 DNA reads TGCGCCAGCAGCCAAGGTATCCGCCTAAGGGACGTGCGGCAGGGCTACACCTTC.